The rows below give T cell receptor beta chains drawn from one sample of a study of graft-versus-host responses after intestinal transplantation. Data came from immunoSEQ multiplex PCR; TCRdb stores just in-frame clones and leaves some out. The data show approximately 15,000 clones, with less than 50% seen just once and more than 3% held by the top ten. The specimen was alloreactive CD8+ T cells from a mixed lymphocyte reaction culture, collected before intestinal transplant. These receptors were taken from a human patient who received an intestinal transplant. Both conserved end residues are part of each CDR3. A D gene is named only where the DNA matches it firmly. Not all rows give a size; the values are once, few, many and, for expanded clones, a class.

D: -
size: few
length: 13
V: TRBV6-5
J: TRBJ2-5
CDR3: CASSYLSQETQYF
DNA: TGTGCCAGCAGTTACTTGTCCCAAGAGACCCAGTACTTC

D: TRBD2
size: -
length: 16
V: TRBV4-2
J: TRBJ2-1
CDR3: CASSSLAGGPYNEQFF
DNA: TGTGCCAGCAGCTCACTAGCGGGAGGGCCTTACAATGAGCAGTTCTTC

D: -
size: -
length: 15
V: TRBV27
J: TRBJ2-3
CDR3: CASSFASGSTDTQYF
DNA: TGTGCCAGCAGTTTTGCGTCAGGGAGCACAGATACGCAGTATTTT

D: -
size: medium-sized
length: 13
V: TRBV19
J: TRBJ2-2
CDR3: CASSPEDTGELFF
DNA: TGTGCCAGTAGTCCGGAGGACACCGGGGAGCTGTTTTTT

D: -
size: medium-sized
length: 14
V: TRBV6-1
J: TRBJ1-5
CDR3: CASSEAGYNQPQHF
DNA: TGTGCCAGCAGTGAGGCAGGGTACAATCAGCCCCAGCATTTT

D: -
size: few
length: 14
V: TRBV27
J: TRBJ1-1
CDR3: CASSWGSPNTEAFF
DNA: TGTGCCAGCAGTTGGGGCTCTCCGAACACTGAAGCTTTCTTT

D: -
size: -
length: 15
V: TRBV5-1
J: TRBJ2-2
CDR3: CASSFRQKVTGELFF
DNA: TGCGCCAGCAGCTTCAGACAGAAAGTAACCGGGGAGCTGTTTTTT

D: TRBD2
size: few
length: 16
V: TRBV4-1
J: TRBJ2-1
CDR3: CASSNRLAGVPNEQFF
DNA: TGCGCCAGCAGCAACCGACTAGCGGGAGTTCCCAATGAGCAGTTCTTC

D: -
size: -
length: 13
V: TRBV27
J: TRBJ2-7
CDR3: CASSSLLAVEQYF
DNA: TGTGCCAGCAGTTCCCTACTAGCTGTCGAGCAGTACTTC

D: -
size: few
length: 12
V: TRBV7-2
J: TRBJ2-7
CDR3: CASSHLEEEQYF
DNA: TGTGCCAGCAGCCACCTTGAGGAGGAGCAGTACTTC

D: TRBD1
size: once
length: 14
V: TRBV7-9
J: TRBJ2-7
CDR3: CASSLEGGHYEQYF
DNA: TGTGCCAGCAGCTTGGAAGGGGGCCACTACGAGCAGTACTTC

D: -
size: -
length: 12
V: TRBV29-1
J: TRBJ1-1
CDR3: CSVEGSRIEAFF
DNA: TGCAGCGTTGAAGGCAGTCGGATTGAAGCTTTCTTT

D: -
size: -
length: 12
V: TRBV6-6
J: TRBJ1-1
CDR3: CASSPTDTEAFF
DNA: TGTGCCAGCAGCCCCACGGACACTGAAGCTTTCTTT

D: TRBD2
size: few
length: 17
V: TRBV7-9
J: TRBJ2-3
CDR3: CASSPPEGGSPTDTQYF
DNA: TGTGCCAGCAGCCCGCCGGAGGGCGGGAGTCCCACAGATACGCAGTATTTT

D: -
size: -
length: 17
V: TRBV2
J: TRBJ2-7
CDR3: CASKKRPPGVLPYEQYF
DNA: TGTGCCAGCAAAAAGAGGCCCCCAGGCGTTCTACCCTACGAGCAGTACTTC

D: -
size: -
length: 11
V: TRBV6-5
J: TRBJ1-1
CDR3: CASSWGTEAFF
DNA: TGTGCCAGCAGTTGGGGGACTGAAGCTTTCTTT

D: -
size: medium-sized
length: 16
V: TRBV5-6
J: TRBJ2-3
CDR3: CASSLFLNSWVDTQYF
DNA: TGTGCCAGCAGCTTGTTTCTGAACTCTTGGGTGGATACGCAGTATTTT

D: TRBD2
size: medium-sized
length: 15
V: TRBV27
J: TRBJ2-7
CDR3: CASSVGLAGGYEQYF
DNA: TGTGCCAGCAGTGTAGGACTAGCGGGAGGCTACGAGCAGTACTTC

D: -
size: -
length: 14
V: TRBV27
J: TRBJ1-1
CDR3: CASKIGGGLTEAFF
DNA: TGTGCCAGCAAGATAGGTGGGGGGCTCACTGAAGCTTTCTTT

D: -
size: once
length: 16
V: TRBV4-1
J: TRBJ2-7
CDR3: CASSQITGRSLDEQYF
DNA: TGTGCCAGCAGCCAGATTACCGGGAGAAGCCTCGACGAGCAGTACTTC

D: -
size: -
length: 16
V: TRBV19
J: TRBJ1-2
CDR3: CASSRDALPAVDGYTF
DNA: TGTGCCAGTTCCCGGGACGCCCTACCGGCGGTAGATGGCTACACCTTC

D: -
size: -
length: 15
V: TRBV7-7
J: TRBJ2-1
CDR3: CASSSGPLGGNEQFF
DNA: TGTGCCAGCAGCTCCGGTCCCCTCGGAGGCAATGAGCAGTTCTTC

D: -
size: -
length: 16
V: TRBV4-3
J: TRBJ2-1
CDR3: CASSQVPSLAANEQFF
DNA: TGCGCCAGCAGCCAAGTTCCTTCCCTAGCAGCTAATGAGCAGTTCTTC

D: -
size: few
length: 16
V: TRBV5-5
J: TRBJ1-4
CDR3: CASSLGGVRTNEKLFF
DNA: TGTGCCAGCAGCTTGGGGGGAGTTCGGACTAATGAAAAACTGTTTTTT

D: TRBD2
size: -
length: 17
V: TRBV5-1
J: TRBJ2-2
CDR3: CASSLAWLAVNTGELFF
DNA: TGCGCCAGCAGCTTGGCCTGGCTAGCGGTTAACACCGGGGAGCTGTTTTTT

D: -
size: -
length: 15
V: TRBV18
J: TRBJ1-3
CDR3: CASSPQSAAGNTIYF
DNA: TGTGCCAGCTCACCACAATCGGCGGCTGGAAACACCATATATTTT

D: -
size: -
length: 13
V: TRBV27
J: TRBJ1-2
CDR3: CASSLGGGHGYTF
DNA: TGTGCCAGCAGTTTAGGGGGAGGCCATGGCTACACCTTC

D: -
size: -
length: 14
V: TRBV7-6
J: TRBJ2-5
CDR3: CASSFWGRLETQYF
DNA: TGTGCCAGCAGCTTTTGGGGGCGTTTAGAGACCCAGTACTTC

D: TRBD1
size: -
length: 15
V: TRBV11-2
J: TRBJ2-1
CDR3: CASSEDTGGYNEQFF
DNA: TGTGCCAGCAGCGAGGACACAGGGGGCTACAATGAGCAGTTCTTC

D: -
size: -
length: 13
V: TRBV2
J: TRBJ2-5
CDR3: CASLVILEETQYF
DNA: TGTGCCAGCCTGGTTATCCTCGAGGAGACCCAGTACTTC